This T cell receptor beta chain was sequenced during a study of OX40 agonist ivuxolimab in advanced cancers. For the study at large: The eligibility criteria allowed prior anti-PD-1, anti-PD-L1 or anti-CTLA-4 therapy, and approximately 42% had some.

Autoimmune disease history or systemic immunosuppression led to patient exclusion. Data came from immunoSEQ multiplex PCR; TCRdb stores just in-frame clones and leaves some out. The sample includes around 66,000 clones, 80% to 85% of them seen just once. The V end lost 0 bases, the J end lost 6 bases, and 11 bases lay between the germline ends. This CDR3 is built from 15 residues. Looked up from germline, CDR1 is LGHNA and CDR2 is YSLEER. This TCR came from an adult with an advanced solid tumor such as melanoma, head and neck, liver or kidney cancer. V gene TRBV4-3 combines with J gene TRBJ1-4; no clear D gene. The sample here was CD4+ or CD8+ T cells sorted from blood, taken in a trial of the OX40 agonist ivuxolimab. The CDR3 sequence is CASSQETGTYEKLFF. CDR3 DNA sequence: TGCGCCAGCAGCCAAGAAACGGGTACCTATGAAAAACTGTTTTTT.